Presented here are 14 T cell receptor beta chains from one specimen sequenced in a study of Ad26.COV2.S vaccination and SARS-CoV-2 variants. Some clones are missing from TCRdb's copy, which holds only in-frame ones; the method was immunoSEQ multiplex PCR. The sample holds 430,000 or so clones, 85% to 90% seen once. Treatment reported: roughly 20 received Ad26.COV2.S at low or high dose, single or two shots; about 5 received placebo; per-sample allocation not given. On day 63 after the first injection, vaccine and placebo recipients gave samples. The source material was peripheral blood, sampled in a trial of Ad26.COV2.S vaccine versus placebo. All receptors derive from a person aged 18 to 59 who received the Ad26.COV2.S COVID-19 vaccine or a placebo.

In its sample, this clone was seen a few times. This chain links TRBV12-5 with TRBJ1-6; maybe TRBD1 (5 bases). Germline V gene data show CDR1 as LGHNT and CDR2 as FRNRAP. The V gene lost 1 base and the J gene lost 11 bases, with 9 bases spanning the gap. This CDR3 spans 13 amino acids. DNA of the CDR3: TGTGCTAGTGGTTTGGAGACAGTCACACCCCTCCACTTT. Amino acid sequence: CASGLETVTPLHF.

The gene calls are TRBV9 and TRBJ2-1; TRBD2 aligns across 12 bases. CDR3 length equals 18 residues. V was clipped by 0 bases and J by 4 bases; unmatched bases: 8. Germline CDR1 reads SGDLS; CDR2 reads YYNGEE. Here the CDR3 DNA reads TGTGCCAGCAGCGTAGCTACCGGGACTAGCGGGTATTACAATGAGCAGTTCTTC. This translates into CASSVATGTSGYYNEQFF.

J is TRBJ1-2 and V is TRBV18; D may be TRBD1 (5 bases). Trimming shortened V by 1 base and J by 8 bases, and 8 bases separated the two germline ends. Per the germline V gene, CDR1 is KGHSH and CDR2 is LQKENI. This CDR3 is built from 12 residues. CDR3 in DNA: TGTGCCAGCTCACCACTCCGGGACGGCTACACCTTC. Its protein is CASSPLRDGYTF.

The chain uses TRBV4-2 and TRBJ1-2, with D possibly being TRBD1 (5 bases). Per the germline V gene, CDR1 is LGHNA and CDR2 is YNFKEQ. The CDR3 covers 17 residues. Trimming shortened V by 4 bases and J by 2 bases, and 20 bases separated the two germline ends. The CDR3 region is CASSPPQVTAPNYGYTF. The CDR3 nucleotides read TGTGCCAGCAGCCCGCCTCAAGTGACAGCCCCCAACTATGGCTACACCTTC.

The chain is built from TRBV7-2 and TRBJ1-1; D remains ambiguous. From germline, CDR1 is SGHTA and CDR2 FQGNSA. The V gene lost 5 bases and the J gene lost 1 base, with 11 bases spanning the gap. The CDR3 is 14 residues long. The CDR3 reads CASSPGPSNTEAFF. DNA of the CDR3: TGTGCCAGCAGCCCAGGACCGTCGAACACTGAAGCTTTCTTT.

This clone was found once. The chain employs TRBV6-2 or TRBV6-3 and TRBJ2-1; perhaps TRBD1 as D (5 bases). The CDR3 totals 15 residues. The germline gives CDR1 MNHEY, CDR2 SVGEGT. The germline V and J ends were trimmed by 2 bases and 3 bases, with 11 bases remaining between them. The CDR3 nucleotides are TGTGCCAGCAGTTACGGCCAGGGTCTCTACAATGAGCAGTTCTTC. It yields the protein CASSYGQGLYNEQFF.

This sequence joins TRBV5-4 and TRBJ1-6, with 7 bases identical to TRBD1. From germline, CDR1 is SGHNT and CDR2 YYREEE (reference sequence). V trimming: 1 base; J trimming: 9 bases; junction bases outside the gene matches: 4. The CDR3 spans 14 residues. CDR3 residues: CASSLQGEGSPLHF. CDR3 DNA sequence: TGTGCCAGCAGCTTGCAGGGGGAGGGTTCACCCCTCCACTTT. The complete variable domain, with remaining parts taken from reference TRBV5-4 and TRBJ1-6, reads ETGVTQSPTHLIKTRGQQVTLRCSSQSGHNTVSWYQQALGQGPQFIFQYYREEENGRGNFPPRFSGLQFPNYSSELNVNALELDDSALYLCASSLQGEGSPLHFGNGTRLTVT.

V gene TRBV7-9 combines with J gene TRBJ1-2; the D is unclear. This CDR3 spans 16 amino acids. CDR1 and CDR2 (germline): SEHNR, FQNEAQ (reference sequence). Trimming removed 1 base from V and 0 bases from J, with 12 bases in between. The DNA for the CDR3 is TGTGCCAGCAGCTTAGACCGCCCTATAGCTAACTATGGCTACACCTTC. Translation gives CASSLDRPIANYGYTF.

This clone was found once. This chain's CDR3 is CASTQLPGGAWNYGYTF. The DNA for the CDR3 is TGTGCCAGCACCCAACTCCCCGGCGGCGCGTGGAACTATGGCTACACCTTC. This chain uses TRBV28 with TRBJ1-2, with D unclear. The CDR3 sequence is 17 residues long. CDR1 is MDHEN and CDR2 is SYDVKM in the germline V gene. Trimming shortened V by 7 bases and J by 2 bases, and 23 bases separated the two germline ends.

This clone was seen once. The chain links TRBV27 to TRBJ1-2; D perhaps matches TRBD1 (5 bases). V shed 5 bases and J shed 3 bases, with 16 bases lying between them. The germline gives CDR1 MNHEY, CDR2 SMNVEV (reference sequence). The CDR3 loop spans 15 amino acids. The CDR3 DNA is TGTGCCAGCAGTCAGGCCCCCAGGGCGGACTATGGCTACACCTTC. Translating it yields CASSQAPRADYGYTF.

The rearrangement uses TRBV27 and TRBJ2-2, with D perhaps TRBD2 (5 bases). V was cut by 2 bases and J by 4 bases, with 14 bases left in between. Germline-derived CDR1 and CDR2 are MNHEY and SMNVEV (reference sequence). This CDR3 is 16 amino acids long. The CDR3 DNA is TGTGCCAGCAGTTTAATCTGGACCGAGGGCACCGGGGAGCTGTTTTTT. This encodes CASSLIWTEGTGELFF.

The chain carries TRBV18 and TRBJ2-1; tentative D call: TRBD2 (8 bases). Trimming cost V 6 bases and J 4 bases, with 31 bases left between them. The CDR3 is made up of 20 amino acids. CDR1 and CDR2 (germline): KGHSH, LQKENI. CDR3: CASSSATGASGLAGYNEQFF. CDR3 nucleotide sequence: TGTGCCAGCTCTTCAGCAACAGGGGCCTCGGGGCTAGCGGGTTACAATGAGCAGTTCTTC.

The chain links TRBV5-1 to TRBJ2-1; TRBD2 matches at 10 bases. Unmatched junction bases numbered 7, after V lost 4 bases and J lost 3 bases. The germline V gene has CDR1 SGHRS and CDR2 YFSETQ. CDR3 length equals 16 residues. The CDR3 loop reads CASSPRLAGDYNEQFF. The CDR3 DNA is TGCGCCAGCAGCCCCAGACTAGCGGGTGACTACAATGAGCAGTTCTTC.

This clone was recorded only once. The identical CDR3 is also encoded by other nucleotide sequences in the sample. The CDR3: CASSEATRSQPQHF. The CDR3 bases are TGTGCCAGCAGTGAAGCAACGAGGAGTCAGCCCCAGCATTTT. The rearrangement joins TRBV2 to TRBJ1-5, with D uncertain. Trimming took 0 bases from V and 6 from J, leaving 9 bases between them. Germline CDR1 reads SNHLY; CDR2 reads FYNNEI. The CDR3 length is 14 residues.